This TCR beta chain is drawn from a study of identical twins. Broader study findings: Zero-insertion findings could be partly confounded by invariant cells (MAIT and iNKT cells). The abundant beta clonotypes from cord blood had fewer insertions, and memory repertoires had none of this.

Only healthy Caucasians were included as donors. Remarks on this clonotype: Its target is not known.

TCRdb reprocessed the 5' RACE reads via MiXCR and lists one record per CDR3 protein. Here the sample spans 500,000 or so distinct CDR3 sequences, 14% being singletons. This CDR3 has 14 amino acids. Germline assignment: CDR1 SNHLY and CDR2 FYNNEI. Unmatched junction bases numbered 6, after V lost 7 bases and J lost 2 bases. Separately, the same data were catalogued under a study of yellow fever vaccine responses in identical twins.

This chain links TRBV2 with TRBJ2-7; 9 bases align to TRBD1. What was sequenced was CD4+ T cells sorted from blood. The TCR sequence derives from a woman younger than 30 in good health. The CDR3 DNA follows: TGTGCCAGCACCCGGACAGGGGAGACCTACGAGCAGTACTTC. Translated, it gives CASTRTGETYEQYF.